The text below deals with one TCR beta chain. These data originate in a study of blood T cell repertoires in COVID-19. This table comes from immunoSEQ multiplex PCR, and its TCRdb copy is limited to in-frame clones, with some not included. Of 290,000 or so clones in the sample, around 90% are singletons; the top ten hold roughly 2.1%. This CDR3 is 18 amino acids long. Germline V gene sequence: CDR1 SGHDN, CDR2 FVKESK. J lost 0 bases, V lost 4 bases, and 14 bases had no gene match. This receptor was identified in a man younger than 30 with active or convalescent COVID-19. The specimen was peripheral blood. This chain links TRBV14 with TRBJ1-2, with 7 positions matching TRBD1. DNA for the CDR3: TGTGCCAGCAGCCCGGGGACAGTAGCTTCCCTAGCTAACTATGGCTACACCTTC. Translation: CASSPGTVASLANYGYTF.